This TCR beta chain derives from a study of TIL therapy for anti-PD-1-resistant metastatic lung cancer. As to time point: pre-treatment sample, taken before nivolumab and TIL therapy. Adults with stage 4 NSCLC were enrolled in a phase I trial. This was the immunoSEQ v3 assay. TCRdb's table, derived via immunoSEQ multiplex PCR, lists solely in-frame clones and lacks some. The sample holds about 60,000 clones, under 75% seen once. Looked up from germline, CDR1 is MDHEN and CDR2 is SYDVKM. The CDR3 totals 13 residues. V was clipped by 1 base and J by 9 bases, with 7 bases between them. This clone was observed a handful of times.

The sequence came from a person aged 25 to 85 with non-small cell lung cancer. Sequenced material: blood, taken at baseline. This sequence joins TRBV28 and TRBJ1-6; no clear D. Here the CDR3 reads CASSLSPVSPLHF. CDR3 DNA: TGTGCCAGCAGTTTATCCCCCGTTTCACCCCTCCACTTT.